This entry concerns a single T cell receptor (beta chain). V was cut by 0 bases and J by 4 bases, with 9 bases left in between. Germline lookup yields CDR1 MGHRA and CDR2 YSYEKL. This CDR3 region has 14 residues. The data originate from a study of memory CD8 T cells in hepatitis C reinfection. Whole-study context: HCV reinfection: RNA-positive following two negative tests at least 60 days apart.

Assay: immunoSEQ multiplex PCR; the TCRdb copy retains only in-frame clones and omits some. The sample includes around 47,000 clones, over 75% of them seen just once. Stated time point: peak reinfection, 3 to 8 weeks after reinfection detection. No in vitro expansion preceded TCR sequencing of the sorted cells. The chain has TRBV4-1 and TRBJ2-5, with D unclear. Sequences were obtained from naive CD8+ T cells sorted from blood. This receptor was identified in a man younger than 35 with hepatitis C virus infection. CDR3 DNA: TGCGCCAGCAGCCAAGAGGTGGTAGCAGAGACCCAGTACTTC. Encoded protein: CASSQEVVAETQYF.